This T cell receptor (beta chain) came from a study of T cells after yellow fever vaccination. Study conclusions and caveats: Abundant contaminating clonotypes from the bulk population could appear in FACS-sorted repertoires. The secondary response peaked faster, at day 5 versus 15, but was weaker.

The ends were cut back, 5 bases at V and 5 bases at J, with 15 bases in the middle. The CDR3 contains 15 residues. The germline V gene has CDR1 SGHTA and CDR2 FQGNSA. UMIs and a universal primer site were added when TCR cDNA was made by 5'RACE template switching. Via MiXCR, TCRdb re-called the 5' RACE reads, giving one row per CDR3 protein. The repertoire includes a few hundred thousand distinct CDR3 sequences, 8% to 10% of them detected once, and over 15% sits in the top ten. Worth noting for this clonotype: No antigen is known for it.

J is TRBJ2-2 and V is TRBV7-2, with a weak D call TRBD2 (6 bases). The source is a man younger than 30 who received the YFV17D yellow fever vaccine. This material consisted of PBMCs, taken on the day of the first yellow fever vaccination. Here the CDR3 reads CASSSSYGGTGELFF. The CDR3 nucleotides are TGTGCCAGCAGCAGTTCGTATGGGGGGACCGGGGAGCTGTTTTTT.